A selection of T cell receptor beta chains follows, all from one sample in a study of blood T cell repertoires in COVID-19. TCRdb's table, derived via immunoSEQ multiplex PCR, lists solely in-frame clones and lacks some. The repertoire holds approximately 400,000 clones, with roughly four fifths as singletons. Sequenced material: PBMCs or T cells enriched from blood (not recorded which). These receptors came from a woman between 45 and 65 years old who had recovered from COVID-19. Both conserved end residues are part of each CDR3. A D gene is named only where the DNA matches it firmly. The size field is filled for only some rows; it gives once, few, many or a size class.

D: TRBD2; size: NA; J: TRBJ2-1; V: TRBV6-2/TRBV6-3; CDR3: CASSLAGGLTREQFF; DNA: TGTGCCAGCAGTCTAGCGGGAGGGCTCACCCGTGAGCAGTTCTTC
D: TRBD2; size: NA; J: TRBJ2-7; V: TRBV13; CDR3: CASSPTPGTSGRARFRYEQYF; DNA: TGTGCCAGCAGCCCTACCCCCGGGACTAGCGGGAGGGCCAGGTTTCGCTACGAGCAGTACTTC
D: TRBD2; size: few; J: TRBJ2-3; V: TRBV6-6; CDR3: CASKAGGNTQYF; DNA: TGTGCCAGCAAAGCGGGAGGGAACACGCAGTATTTT
D: NA; size: NA; J: TRBJ1-2; V: TRBV3-1/TRBV3-2; CDR3: CASSQTGWLMPGYTF; DNA: TGTGCCAGCAGCCAAACCGGGTGGCTAATGCCGGGGTACACCTTC
D: NA; size: NA; J: TRBJ1-2; V: TRBV18; CDR3: CASSRNSEGDGYTF; DNA: TGTGCCAGCTCACGTAACAGTGAGGGTGATGGCTACACCTTC
D: TRBD2; size: NA; J: TRBJ2-1; V: TRBV9; CDR3: CASSVRAGGEQFF; DNA: TGTGCCAGCAGCGTACGGGCGGGAGGCGAGCAGTTCTTC
D: NA; size: NA; J: TRBJ2-7; V: TRBV6-2/TRBV6-3; CDR3: CASSDRDSYEQYF; DNA: TGTGCCAGCAGTGACCGGGACTCCTACGAGCAGTACTTC
D: NA; size: NA; J: TRBJ1-5; V: TRBV19; CDR3: CASNEEQRQPQHF; DNA: TGTGCCAGTAACGAAGAACAACGACAGCCCCAGCATTTT
D: NA; size: NA; J: TRBJ1-5; V: TRBV5-1; CDR3: CASSFSGEGQPQHF; DNA: TGCGCCAGCAGCTTCTCAGGGGAGGGACAGCCCCAGCATTTT
D: NA; size: NA; J: TRBJ1-5; V: TRBV4-1; CDR3: CASSRIARGGSNQPQHF; DNA: TGCGCCAGCAGCCGGATAGCCCGGGGGGGGAGCAATCAGCCCCAGCATTTT
D: NA; size: NA; J: TRBJ1-5; V: TRBV19; CDR3: CASSISGFGSNQPQHF; DNA: TGTGCCAGTAGTATATCGGGGTTTGGGAGCAATCAGCCCCAGCATTTT
D: NA; size: NA; J: TRBJ1-1; V: TRBV7-9; CDR3: CASSLEGRASLGTFF; DNA: TGTGCCAGCAGCTTAGAGGGCAGGGCTTCGTTGGGAACTTTCTTT
D: NA; size: NA; J: TRBJ1-1; V: TRBV30; CDR3: CAWSAQGGGTEAFF; DNA: TGTGCCTGGAGTGCGCAGGGAGGAGGCACTGAAGCTTTCTTT
D: TRBD1; size: NA; J: TRBJ1-4; V: TRBV5-4; CDR3: CASRQGRPGQGDEKLFF; DNA: TGTGCCAGCAGGCAGGGTCGACCGGGACAGGGGGACGAAAAACTGTTTTTT
D: NA; size: few; J: TRBJ1-2; V: TRBV19; CDR3: CASAEAGTIYGYTF; DNA: TGTGCCAGTGCCGAGGCGGGGACCATCTATGGCTACACCTTC
D: NA; size: NA; J: TRBJ1-3; V: TRBV3-1/TRBV3-2; CDR3: CASSPLNSGNTIYF; DNA: TGTGCCAGCAGCCCCCTTAACTCTGGAAACACCATATATTTT
D: TRBD1; size: few; J: TRBJ1-1; V: TRBV2; CDR3: CASSRTGSLNTEAFF; DNA: TGTGCCAGCAGTAGGACAGGGAGCCTGAACACTGAAGCTTTCTTT
D: NA; size: few; J: TRBJ1-6; V: TRBV3-1/TRBV3-2; CDR3: CASSPRDKGSPLHF; DNA: TGTGCCAGCAGCCCCCGGGACAAAGGCTCACCCCTCCACTTT